This TCR beta chain was identified during a study of long-term antiretroviral therapy in people with HIV (dated by TCRdb to between 2021 and 2023). Describing the broader study: Collection of the earliest samples took place about a decade ahead of the 2015 WHO recommendation for immediate ART, at a time when ART was typically delayed until CD4 counts fell. A total of around 200 cryopreserved PBMC samples were contributed to the cohort by 30 adults with confirmed HIV infection, with samples collected serially over a mean of approximately six years (range 1-12). No cross-contamination during QIAcube processing turned up in test extractions that ran a monoclonal T-cell line alongside around 34 polyclonal samples. A retrospective serial study tested whether ART initiation and durable HIV suppression were associated with changes in peripheral blood TRB repertoire composition and diversity. Among the roughly 30 participants with HIV, around 10 were female. What the work shows at the level of the full study, not this receptor alone: Starting ART was linked to a significant rise in TRB diversity, yet even with long-term ART the diversity remained significantly lower than in transplant donor controls. The samples were dated from about 2003 to 2017, and the ART regimens that were used may be less effective than current ART regimens. Because cell numbers in pre-ART samples were limited, unsorted PBMC were profiled instead of sorted CD4+ and CD8+ T cells. Narrower CDR3 length ranges were observed in HIV repertoires than in controls, and an antigen-experienced repertoire with only a slight naive shift after ART was suggested by the network structure. Owing to limited PBMC availability, only the TCR beta chain was sequenced, without alpha chain pairing. Expanded TRB clones identified before ART initiation dominated the repertoire at all time points, although this dominance fluctuated and declined in many PLHIV after ART. Inferences about post-ART repertoire changes were limited because no data were available on ART adherence, viral resistance or therapy changes.

Notes on this clone: This clone's antigen is unknown. No much larger clonotype is one base removed from it; base qualities were not supplied.

To be included, a participant needed at least one PBMC sample from before ART initiation plus at least two post-ART samples. Treatment was received in the United States of America by all participants with HIV. Cryopreserved samples of 1-10 million PBMC were thawed and washed before DNA extraction. At the time of the earliest PBMC sample for each participant with HIV, ages ranged from 23 to 54 years. Per participant, PBMC samples came from 1-4 timepoints prior to ART initiation and 2-8 timepoints following ART initiation, for a median of 7 samples. Serial HIV viral load, CD4+ T-cell count, ART history and demographic data were obtained for every participant. Using a Qiagen kit on a QIAcube, genomic DNA was extracted from unsorted PBMC, with samples processed in batches of 12. The CDR1 and CDR2 encoded by the germline V gene are MNHEY and SVGAGI. V lost 2 bases and J lost 10 bases; the stretch between them is 17 bases long. The cysteine opens and the phenylalanine closes a CDR3 of 14 amino acids. The entry retains the CDR3 DNA only, 42 bases that are in frame from base 1.

Sequencing of the TRB variable region was done with the immunoSEQ hsTCRB v3.0 assay at survey level resolution. The target sequencing depth for TRB was about 40,000-50,000 T-cell genomes per sample. TRB libraries were pooled and sequenced on an Illumina MiSeq using a v3 150-cycle kit. The study's processing was this. Repertoire analysis was run in R within a reproducible Nextflow workflow that covered QC, data transformation and analysis. LymphoSeq2, an R package for exploring AIRR-Seq data, was used to implement custom analyses. After excluding several samples that yielded fewer than 5000 total TRB sequences, fewer than 200 HIV repertoires remained for analysis. Of the roughly 180 retained HIV repertoires, 55 to 60 were collected before and about 130 after ART initiation. Each repertoire was downsampled to 5000 TRB nucleotide sequences, and summary statistics were averaged across 100 downsampling iterations. Only TRB sequences with CDR3 regions of at least seven amino acids were retained for analysis. Diversity was assessed using a clonality score derived from Shannon entropy and using the Gini coefficient. In repertoire networks, the top 5000 CDR3 amino acid sequences were linked whenever an edit distance of one separated two sequences. For TRB CDR3 amino acid sequences, GLIPH2 was used to predict antigen specificity groups and MHC restriction. To flag known associations with CMV, EBV, HIV or tissue antigens, CDR3 amino acid sequences were compared against VDJdb and McPAS-TCR. Pre-ART, post-ART and control groups were compared with Wilcoxon signed-rank tests and Holm-Bonferroni correction. TCRdb obtained this table from immuneACCESS and retained in-frame rearrangements with V and J assigned. These tables miss some clones; where compared with another copy, unresolved V genes account for less than half of the shortfall, and the remainder is unexplained. V, J and clone size are those of that table, while D and trimming were read from the DNA. Present in this sample are about 28,000 clones, around 83% of which were seen just once. The top ten constitute about 6.4% of the sample.

The receptor chain draws on TRBV6-5 and TRBJ1-1, with the D gene too uncertain to name. The sequence was obtained from a man between 18 and 29 years old with HIV. Sequencing used unsorted PBMCs, obtained 0.4 years after starting antiretroviral therapy. The DNA sequence is given as TGTGCCAGCAGTTACCCCGACCCCTCGATGGGAGCTTTCTTT. It specifies CASSYPDPSMGAFF.